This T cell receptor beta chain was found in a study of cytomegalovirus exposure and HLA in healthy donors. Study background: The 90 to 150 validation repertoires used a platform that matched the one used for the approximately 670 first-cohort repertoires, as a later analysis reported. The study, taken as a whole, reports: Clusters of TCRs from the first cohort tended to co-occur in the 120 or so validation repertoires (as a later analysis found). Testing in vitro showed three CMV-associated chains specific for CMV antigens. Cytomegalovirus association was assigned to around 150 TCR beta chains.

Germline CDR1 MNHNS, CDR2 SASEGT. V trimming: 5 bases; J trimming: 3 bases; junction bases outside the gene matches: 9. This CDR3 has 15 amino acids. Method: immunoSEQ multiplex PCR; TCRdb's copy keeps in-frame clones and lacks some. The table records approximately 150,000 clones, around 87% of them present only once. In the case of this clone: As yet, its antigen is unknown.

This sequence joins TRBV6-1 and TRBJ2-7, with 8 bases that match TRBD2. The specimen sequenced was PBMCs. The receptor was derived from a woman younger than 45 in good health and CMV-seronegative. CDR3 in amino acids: CASSRFSGDNYEQYF. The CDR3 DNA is TGTGCCAGCAGTCGTTTTAGCGGGGACAACTACGAGCAGTACTTC.